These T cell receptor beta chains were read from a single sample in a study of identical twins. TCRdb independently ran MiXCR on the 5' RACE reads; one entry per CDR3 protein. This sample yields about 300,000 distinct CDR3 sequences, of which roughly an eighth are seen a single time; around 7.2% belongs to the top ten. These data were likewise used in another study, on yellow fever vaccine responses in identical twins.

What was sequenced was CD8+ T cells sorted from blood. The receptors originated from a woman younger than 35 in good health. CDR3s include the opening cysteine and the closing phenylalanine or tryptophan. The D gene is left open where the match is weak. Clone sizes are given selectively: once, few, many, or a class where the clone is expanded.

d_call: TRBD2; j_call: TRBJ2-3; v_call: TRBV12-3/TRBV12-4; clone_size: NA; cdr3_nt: TGTGCCAGCAGTCCGGGACTAGATCCAGATACGCAGTATTTT; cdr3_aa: CASSPGLDPDTQYF
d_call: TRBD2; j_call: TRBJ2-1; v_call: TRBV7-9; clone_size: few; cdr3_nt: TGTGCCAGCAGCTTAGTGACTAGCGGACACAATGAGCAGTTCTTC; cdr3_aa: CASSLVTSGHNEQFF
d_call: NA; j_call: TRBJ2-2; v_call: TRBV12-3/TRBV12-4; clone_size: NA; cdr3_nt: TGTGCCAGCAACTCCAGGGGGGGTAACACCGGGGAGCTGTTTTTT; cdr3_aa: CASNSRGGNTGELFF
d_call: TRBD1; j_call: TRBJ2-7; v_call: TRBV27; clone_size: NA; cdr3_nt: TGTGCCAGCAGTCATGGGACAGGGGGGTCTCTCGAGCAGTACTTC; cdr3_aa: CASSHGTGGSLEQYF
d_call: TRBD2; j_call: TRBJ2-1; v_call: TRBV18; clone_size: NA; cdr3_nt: TGTGCCAGCTCACCCTGGACTAGCGGGAGCTTGAGCTCCTACAATGAGCAGTTCTTC; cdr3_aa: CASSPWTSGSLSSYNEQFF
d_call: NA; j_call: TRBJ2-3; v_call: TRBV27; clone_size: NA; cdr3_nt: TGTGCCAGCAGTTTACTAGGCCATCGCACAGATACGCAGTATTTT; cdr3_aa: CASSLLGHRTDTQYF
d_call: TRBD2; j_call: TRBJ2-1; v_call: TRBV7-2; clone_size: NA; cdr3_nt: TGTGCCAGCAGCTTAGCGGCGGGGGGTCTCAGTGAGCAGTTCTTC; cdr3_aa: CASSLAAGGLSEQFF
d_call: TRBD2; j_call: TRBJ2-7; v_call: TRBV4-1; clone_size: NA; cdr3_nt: TGCGCCAGCAGCCAAGTAGCGGGAGGATGGTACGAGCAGTACTTC; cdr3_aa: CASSQVAGGWYEQYF
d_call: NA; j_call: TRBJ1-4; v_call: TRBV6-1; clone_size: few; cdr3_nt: TGTGCCAGCAGTACAACTCAGGACATTAATGAAAAACTGTTTTTT; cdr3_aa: CASSTTQDINEKLFF
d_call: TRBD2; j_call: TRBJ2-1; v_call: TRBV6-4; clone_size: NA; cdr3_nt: TGTGCCAGCAGTGTTACTAGCGGGGGCTATGAGCAGTTCTTC; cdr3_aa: CASSVTSGGYEQFF
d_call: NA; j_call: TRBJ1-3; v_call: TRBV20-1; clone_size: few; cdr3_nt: TGCAGTGCTAGAGATCCCGGGGGGGGCGGAAACACCATATATTTT; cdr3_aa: CSARDPGGGGNTIYF
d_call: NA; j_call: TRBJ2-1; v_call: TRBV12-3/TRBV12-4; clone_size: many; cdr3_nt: TGTGCCAGCAGGATAAACAGAGACAATGAGCAGTTCTTC; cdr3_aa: CASRINRDNEQFF
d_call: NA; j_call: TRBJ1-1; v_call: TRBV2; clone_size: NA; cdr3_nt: TGTGCCAGCAGCCAAATGGTGAACACTGAAGCTTTCTTT; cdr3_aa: CASSQMVNTEAFF
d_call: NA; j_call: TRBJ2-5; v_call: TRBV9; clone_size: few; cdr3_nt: TGTGCCAGCAGCGCGGACTCCCAAGAGACCCAGTACTTC; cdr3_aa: CASSADSQETQYF
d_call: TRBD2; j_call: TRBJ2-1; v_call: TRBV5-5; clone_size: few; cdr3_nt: TGTGCCAGCAGCCTATGGGACTACAAAGATGAGCAGTTCTTC; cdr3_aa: CASSLWDYKDEQFF
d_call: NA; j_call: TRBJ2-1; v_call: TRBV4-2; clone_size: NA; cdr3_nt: TGTGCCATGGGCCCCAGTCTCAATGAGCAGTTCTTC; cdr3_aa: CAMGPSLNEQFF
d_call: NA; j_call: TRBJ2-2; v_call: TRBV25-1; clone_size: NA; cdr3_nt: TGTGCCAGCAGTTTCGGGACCAGTGACACCGGGGAGCTGTTTTTT; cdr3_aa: CASSFGTSDTGELFF
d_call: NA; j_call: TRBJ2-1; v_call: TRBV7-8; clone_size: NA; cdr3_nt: TGTGCCAGCAGCTGGCCCCCTTGGGAGAGCTCCTACAATGAGCAGTTCTTC; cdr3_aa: CASSWPPWESSYNEQFF